This is a list of T cell receptor beta chains from one sample in a study of regulatory T cells in long-lasting Graves disease. TCRdb ran MiXCR on the multiplex PCR reads and lists one entry per CDR3 protein. The sample gives roughly 560,000 distinct CDR3 sequences, around 12% of which show up once; over 7% is in the top ten. These data are also associated with another study on T cells in Graves' hyperthyroidism and ophthalmopathy.

The sequences come from peripheral blood mononuclear cells (PBMCs), collected at new diagnosis, from a patient treated with antithyroid drugs. The receptor set was obtained from a woman aged 25 to 45 with Graves disease. The CDR3 runs from the conserved cysteine through the conserved F or W. A D gene is named only where the DNA matches it firmly. Size tells how often a clone was seen (once, few, many) or the class of an expanded clone, and some rows leave it out.

TRBV12-3/TRBV12-4,TRBJ1-2,many,-,CASSLLVNGYTF,TGTGCCAGCAGTTTACTCGTCAATGGCTACACCTTC
TRBV11-2,TRBJ1-1,many,-,CASSLPLHIAFF,TGTGCCAGCAGCTTACCCCTCCATATTGCTTTCTTT
TRBV27,TRBJ2-7,many,-,CASSLGQLYEQYF,TGTGCCAGCAGTTTAGGACAGCTCTACGAGCAGTACTTC
TRBV27,TRBJ2-5,once,TRBD1,CASSLSVGTGPQETQYF,TGTGCCAGCAGTTTATCGGTAGGGACAGGCCCCCAAGAGACCCAGTACTTC
TRBV9,TRBJ2-3,many,-,CASSVGEVGGYTDTQYF,TGTGCCAGCAGCGTAGGAGAGGTAGGGGGATACACAGATACGCAGTATTTT
TRBV6-1,TRBJ2-7,-,-,CASSERGGLAQGYEQYF,TGTGCCAGCAGTGAGAGAGGGGGCCTAGCGCAGGGCTACGAGCAGTACTTC
TRBV6-1,TRBJ2-1,few,TRBD2,CASSERLAGWVEQFF,TGTGCCAGCAGTGAACGCCTAGCGGGATGGGTTGAGCAGTTCTTC
TRBV29-1,TRBJ2-1,few,TRBD2,CSVTGTSTDEQFF,TGCAGCGTTACCGGGACTAGTACCGATGAGCAGTTCTTC
TRBV20-1,TRBJ1-2,few,-,CSARESRGPRYTF,TGCAGTGCTAGAGAGAGCAGGGGCCCCCGTTACACCTTC
TRBV12-3/TRBV12-4,TRBJ2-2,many,TRBD2,CASSSLTSGRTGELFF,TGTGCCAGCAGTTCCCTAACTAGCGGGAGGACCGGGGAGCTGTTTTTT
TRBV7-2,TRBJ2-7,many,-,CASSLMSGAGACF,TGTGCCAGCAGCTTAATGTCCGGGGCCGGAGCCTGCTTC
TRBV3-1,TRBJ2-5,many,-,CASSRYRQETQYF,TGTGCCAGCAGCCGGTACAGACAAGAGACCCAGTACTTC
TRBV2,TRBJ2-7,many,TRBD2,CASRTGGGEQYF,TGTGCCAGCAGAACTGGGGGAGGGGAGCAGTACTTC
TRBV20-1,TRBJ1-2,-,-,CSASGGYTF,TGCAGTGCTAGCGGAGGCTACACCTTC
TRBV11-2,TRBJ1-4,-,TRBD1,CASSSLPAADRGTNEKLFF,TGTGCCAGCAGCTCTCTCCCGGCAGCGGACAGGGGAACTAATGAAAAACTGTTTTTT
TRBV5-1,TRBJ2-2,-,-,CASSPGGGGTGELFF,TGCGCCAGCAGCCCTGGTGGGGGAGGCACCGGGGAGCTGTTTTTT
TRBV12-3/TRBV12-4,TRBJ2-3,many,-,CASSLALRKVGSPDTQYF,TGTGCCAGCAGTTTAGCGCTAAGGAAGGTAGGGTCCCCAGATACGCAGTATTTT
TRBV6-2/TRBV6-3,TRBJ2-7,few,TRBD2,CASSYPGLAGEEGSDEQYF,TGTGCCAGCAGTTATCCAGGACTAGCGGGAGAGGAGGGTAGTGACGAGCAGTACTTC
TRBV20-1,TRBJ1-3,-,-,CSARHGQSWNTIYF,TGCAGTGCTAGACATGGACAGAGCTGGAACACCATATATTTT
TRBV7-2,TRBJ1-5,-,-,CASSRLDEGYNQPQHF,TGTGCCAGCAGCCGCCTAGATGAGGGTTACAATCAGCCCCAGCATTTT
TRBV27,TRBJ2-1,many,TRBD2,CASSRTSASYYEQFF,TGTGCCAGCAGTAGGACTAGCGCGTCTTACTATGAGCAGTTCTTC
TRBV6-2/TRBV6-3,TRBJ1-4,many,TRBD1,CASSYSRTGHEKLFF,TGTGCCAGCAGTTACAGCCGGACAGGGCATGAAAAACTGTTTTTT
TRBV5-1,TRBJ2-5,many,-,CASSLAWRTLLQETQYF,TGCGCCAGCAGCTTGGCCTGGAGGACACTACTACAAGAGACCCAGTACTTC
TRBV6-2/TRBV6-3,TRBJ2-4,-,-,CASRVPGTAKNIQYF,TGTGCCAGCAGAGTCCCCGGGACAGCCAAAAACATTCAGTACTTC
TRBV6-2/TRBV6-3,TRBJ1-5,few,-,CASRRGPNQPQHF,TGTGCCAGCAGACGAGGACCTAATCAGCCCCAGCATTTT
TRBV7-9,TRBJ2-1,many,TRBD1,CASTGTGDGGNEQFF,TGTGCCAGCACCGGCACAGGGGATGGGGGCAATGAGCAGTTCTTC
TRBV24-1,TRBJ2-1,many,TRBD2,CATSDSGFGREGYNEQFF,TGTGCCACCAGTGATTCTGGGTTCGGCCGGGAGGGATACAATGAGCAGTTCTTC
TRBV10-2,TRBJ1-1,many,-,CASRRGFTEAFF,TGCGCCAGCAGGAGGGGGTTCACTGAAGCTTTCTTT
TRBV18,TRBJ1-3,-,-,CASSPLAKPGNTIYF,TGTGCCAGCTCACCACTTGCCAAACCTGGAAACACCATATATTTT
TRBV4-1,TRBJ2-5,few,-,CASSQKRETQYF,TGCGCCAGCAGCCAAAAGCGAGAGACCCAGTACTTC
TRBV30,TRBJ1-6,many,-,CAWSGLIARGSPLHF,TGTGCCTGGAGTGGTTTGATAGCCAGAGGATCACCCCTCCACTTT